This T cell receptor (beta chain) was recorded in a study of vaccination and CD4 T cells after COVID-19. This clonotype qualifies as medium-sized. What it binds is not known. The V and J ends lost 0 bases and 8 bases respectively, with 8 bases between them. The CDR3 is 13 amino acids. Germline CDR1 is LNHNV and CDR2 is YYDKDF (reference sequence). Treatment denoted: approximately nine-day PBMC culture with coronavirus spike peptide pools or control peptides (ViraFEST assay). Those CD4+ T cells from the unexposed donor predate the COVID-19 pandemic (2011-2018). Wells contained around 1.8 million PBMCs each, and these were cultured with around 10 IU/ml IL-2 and 9 to 10 ug/ml peptide pools. Cultured CD4+ T cell DNA underwent sequencing with the Oncomine TCR Beta short-read assay. The template was genomic DNA from cultured CD4+ T cells. TCRdb used MiXCR to reprocess the PCR reads, holding one entry per CDR3 protein. The sample shows 9,500 to 11,000 distinct CDR3 sequences, around 30% of them seen only once.

The chain is built from TRBV15 and TRBJ2-1; no clear D. The sequenced sample consisted of CD4+ T cells from blood, cultured in vitro. This sequence was found in a human donor in good health. The CDR3, as DNA: TGTGCCACCAGCAGAGATCTAAGCCATGAGCAGTTCTTC. The encoded protein is CATSRDLSHEQFF.